The 31 T cell receptor beta chains below were found in one sample sequenced in a study of OX40 agonist ivuxolimab in advanced cancers. Library preparation was by the immunoSEQ multiplex PCR assay. TCRdb took this table from immuneACCESS and kept in-frame rearrangements with V and J called. Such tables lack part of the clones; where checked against another copy, unresolved V genes explain under half of the gap, and the rest is unexplained. A total of about 51,000 clones appear in this sample, around 77% of them only once. The ten top clones hold 2% to 2.5% of the sample. This specimen was CD4+ or CD8+ T cells sorted from blood, taken in a trial of the OX40 agonist ivuxolimab. The receptors derive from an adult with an advanced solid tumor such as melanoma, head and neck, liver or kidney cancer.

The V gene is TRBV28, the J gene TRBJ1-2; D is unresolved. The V gene's germline CDR1 is MDHEN and CDR2 SYDVKM. The CDR3 loop spans 12 amino acids. V was pared by 2 bases and J by 5 bases, with 6 bases between. This CDR3 is CASSLMGYGYTF. The CDR3 DNA sequence: TGTGCCAGCAGTTTAATGGGGTATGGCTACACCTTC.

The rearrangement joins TRBV5-1 to TRBJ1-4; D is unresolved. Germline V gene sequence: CDR1 SGHRS, CDR2 YFSETQ. The CDR3 has 15 amino acids. The ends were cut back, 3 bases at V and 5 bases at J, with 14 bases in the middle. The DNA of the CDR3 is TGCGCCAGCAGCTCCCCAACGGGAGGCAATGAAAAACTGTTTTTT. Amino acid sequence: CASSSPTGGNEKLFF.

The chain joins TRBV5-1 to TRBJ1-2; a possible D gene is TRBD1 (6 bases). This CDR3 spans 15 amino acids. The germline CDR1 and CDR2 sequences are SGHRS and YFSETQ. With 9 bases removed from V and 4 bases from J, the gap between germline ends came to 22 bases. The chain's CDR3 is CATRPGTGSSYGYTF. The CDR3 coding sequence is TGCGCCACCAGACCCGGAACAGGGTCTTCCTATGGCTACACCTTC.

The chain uses TRBV18 and TRBJ1-5; TRBD1 might be the D (6 bases). V was pared by 6 bases and J by 8 bases, with 11 bases between. The germline gives CDR1 KGHSH, CDR2 LQKENI. The CDR3 runs to 12 residues. CDR3 sequence reads: CASSSRGEPQHF. The CDR3, as DNA: TGTGCCAGCTCGTCCAGGGGAGAGCCCCAGCATTTT. The whole variable domain, filled in from reference TRBV18 and TRBJ1-5, reads NAGVMQNPRHLVRRRGQEARLRCSPMKGHSHVYWYRQLPEEGLKFMVYLQKENIIDESGMPKERFSAEFPKEGPSILRIQQVVRGDSAAYFCASSSRGEPQHFGDGTRLSIL.

This chain uses TRBV6-6 with TRBJ2-1, with D possibly being TRBD2 (6 bases). The CDR3 covers 14 residues. Germline CDR1 is MNHNY and CDR2 is SVGAGI (reference sequence). The V and J ends lost 4 bases and 9 bases respectively, with 16 bases between them. Here the CDR3 reads CASSSVPGVGEQFF. CDR3 DNA sequence: TGTGCCAGCAGTTCAGTTCCGGGGGTGGGTGAGCAGTTCTTC.

This clone appeared a few times. The chain is built from TRBV18 and TRBJ1-4; no reliable D call. The CDR3 is made up of 14 amino acids. With 2 bases removed from V and 10 bases from J, the gap between germline ends came to 14 bases. Per the germline V gene, CDR1 is KGHSH and CDR2 is LQKENI. The CDR3 DNA reads as TGTGCCAGCTCACCAGAAAAGGGTTCCGGAAAACTGTTTTTT. Translated: CASSPEKGSGKLFF.

This clone came up once. This chain connects TRBV19 to TRBJ2-1; 10 bases line up with TRBD2. CDR3 length: 15 amino acids. Germline values: CDR1 LNHDA, CDR2 SQIVND (reference sequence). Trimming cost V 4 bases and J 12 bases; bases outside gene matches: 12. The CDR3 sequence: CASSRTGTSDWGQFF. CDR3 coding DNA: TGTGCCAGTAGTAGGACCGGGACTAGCGATTGGGGGCAGTTCTTC.

The rearrangement joins TRBV6-1 to TRBJ2-7; the D is unclear. CDR1 is MNHNS, CDR2 SASEGT, per germline. V dropped 0 bases and J dropped 4 bases, with 10 bases sitting between them. This CDR3 contains 14 residues. The CDR3 DNA sequence: TGTGCCAGCAGTGAAGCTACAGCTCAGTACGAGCAGTACTTC. As protein: CASSEATAQYEQYF.

This clone has just a few counts. The V and J genes are TRBV5-1 and TRBJ2-1; possibly TRBD2 for D (6 bases). CDR1 is SGHRS, CDR2 YFSETQ, per germline. The CDR3 length is 15 residues. Trimming stripped 0 bases from V and 4 bases from J, with 11 bases between. The CDR3 protein is CASSLASGRYNEQFF. The CDR3 nucleotides read TGCGCCAGCAGCTTGGCGAGCGGGCGATACAATGAGCAGTTCTTC.

The gene calls are TRBV5-5 and TRBJ1-3; D unresolved. Per germline, CDR1 SGHKS and CDR2 YYEKEE (reference sequence). V shed 0 bases and J shed 1 base, with 8 bases lying between them. The CDR3 consists of 15 residues. Here the CDR3 DNA reads TGTGCCAGCAGCTTGGGGGGAAAATCTGGAAACACCATATATTTT. It translates to CASSLGGKSGNTIYF.

This clone was seen many times. V is TRBV14 and J is TRBJ2-1, with a weak D call TRBD1 (6 bases). Trimming stripped 1 base from V and 9 bases from J, with 13 bases between. CDR1 SGHDN and CDR2 FVKESK come from the germline V gene. The CDR3 spans 14 residues. In DNA, the CDR3 is TGTGCCAGCAGCCAAGTATTCAGGGGACGTGAGCAGTTCTTC. This translates into CASSQVFRGREQFF.

The chain couples TRBV7-3 to TRBJ2-6; no definite D call. Trimming stripped 4 bases from V and 0 bases from J, with 10 bases between. This CDR3 is 16 amino acids long. Germline V gene sequence: CDR1 SGHTA, CDR2 FQGTGA. The CDR3 region has the DNA TGTGCCAGCAGCTCAAGTGGCTTCTCTGGGGCCAACGTCCTGACTTTC. Protein: CASSSSGFSGANVLTF.

The V gene is TRBV28, the J gene TRBJ2-5; tentative D call: TRBD1 (5 bases). The CDR3 is made up of 14 amino acids. CDR1 and CDR2 from the germline V gene are MDHEN and SYDVKM. Trimming removed 8 bases at V and 2 bases at J, with 15 bases between. The CDR3 sequence is CASHSPGPQETQYF. The CDR3 DNA follows: TGTGCCAGCCATTCCCCAGGGCCTCAAGAGACCCAGTACTTC.

The chain links TRBV5-5 to TRBJ2-7; 12 positions match TRBD2. The V and J ends lost 5 bases and 4 bases, in that order; junction bases with no gene match: 10. Germline values: CDR1 SGHKS, CDR2 YYEKEE (reference sequence). The CDR3 consists of 16 residues. The CDR3 reads CASRSLGLAGRYEQYF. The CDR3 DNA reads as TGTGCCAGCAGGTCCCTCGGACTAGCGGGAAGGTACGAGCAGTACTTC.

This chain uses TRBV30 with TRBJ2-7; perhaps TRBD2 as D (5 bases). Trimming shortened V by 3 bases and J by 7 bases, and 16 bases separated the two germline ends. Germline CDR1 and CDR2: GTSNPN and SVGIG (reference sequence). The CDR3 runs to 13 residues. The CDR3 here is CAWSLARTGEQYF. The DNA for the CDR3 is TGTGCCTGGAGCCTTGCCCGGACTGGAGAGCAGTACTTC.

Written as DNA, the CDR3 is TGCGCCAGCAGCATGGGGGGCTTGTATAATTCACCCCTCCACTTT. Amino acids: CASSMGGLYNSPLHF. V and J are TRBV5-1 and TRBJ1-6; tentatively, D is TRBD1 (6 bases). Germline assignment: CDR1 SGHRS and CDR2 YFSETQ. V shed 4 bases and J shed 4 bases, with 12 bases lying between them. The CDR3 totals 15 residues.

This chain links TRBV4-1 with TRBJ2-5; TRBD2 matches 7 bases. V was pared by 4 bases and J by 2 bases, with 7 bases of the junction left unmatched. CDR3 length: 15 amino acids. Per the germline V gene, CDR1 is MGHRA and CDR2 is YSYEKL. The CDR3, as DNA: TGCGCCAGCAGCCGGGACTACCGAACTCAAGAGACCCAGTACTTC. Amino acids: CASSRDYRTQETQYF.

This chain joins TRBV9 and TRBJ2-1; D may be TRBD1 (6 bases). The CDR3 spans 13 residues. Germline CDR1 reads SGDLS; CDR2 reads YYNGEE. The V and J ends lost 4 bases and 6 bases respectively, with 11 bases between them. CDR3 amino acids: CASSPHRANEQFF. For the CDR3, the DNA is TGTGCCAGCAGCCCCCACAGGGCCAATGAGCAGTTCTTC.

The chain recombines TRBV4-1 with TRBJ1-1, with 7 bases that match TRBD1. This CDR3 has 14 residues. Germline CDR1 and CDR2: MGHRA and YSYEKL. The J segment lost 5 bases and the V segment lost 6 bases, leaving 9 bases of the junction unmatched. For the CDR3, the DNA is TGCGCCAGCAGACGACAGGGACCCAATACTGAAGCTTTCTTT. This translates into CASRRQGPNTEAFF.

The chain employs TRBV19 and TRBJ1-2, with TRBD1 as a possible D gene (6 bases). Germline CDR1 LNHDA, CDR2 SQIVND (reference sequence). Trimming left V 8 bases short and J 8 bases short, with 30 bases between. The CDR3 length is 17 residues. The CDR3 region has the DNA TGTGCCAGTTCCACCCCCGCTGCCGGGACAACTATGGGGGGCTACACCTTC. Its protein is CASSTPAAGTTMGGYTF.

The chain uses TRBV19 and TRBJ2-1, with 9 bases aligning to TRBD1. The CDR3 contains 16 residues. CDR1 and CDR2 from the germline V gene are LNHDA and SQIVND (reference sequence). V was clipped by 2 bases and J by 4 bases; unmatched bases: 6. The CDR3 reads CASSIFGQGNYNEQFF. DNA of the CDR3: TGTGCCAGTAGTATATTTGGACAGGGGAATTACAATGAGCAGTTCTTC. Combining the CDR3 with reference TRBV19 and TRBJ2-1 gives the whole variable domain DGGITQSPKYLFRKEGQNVTLSCEQNLNHDAMYWYRQDPGQGLRLIYYSQIVNDFQKGDIAEGYSVSREKKESFPLTVTSAQKNPTAFYLCASSIFGQGNYNEQFFGPGTRLTVL.

The chain has TRBV28 and TRBJ2-1; D perhaps matches TRBD2 (5 bases). Trimming took 7 bases from V and 2 from J, leaving 12 bases between them. This CDR3 spans 14 amino acids. Germline V lookup: CDR1 MDHEN, CDR2 SYDVKM. The CDR3 nucleotides are TGTGCCAGCAATTCGGGAACGACCTACAATGAGCAGTTCTTC. Translated: CASNSGTTYNEQFF.

The chain links TRBV5-5 to TRBJ1-1; D is possibly TRBD1 (5 bases). CDR3 size: 18 residues. The V gene lost 0 bases and the J gene lost 3 bases, with 21 bases spanning the gap. Looked up from germline, CDR1 is SGHKS and CDR2 is YYEKEE (reference sequence). CDR3 nucleotides: TGTGCCAGCAGCTTGGGTCAGGGCCTCACAAGGTTATACACTGAAGCTTTCTTT. The encoded protein is CASSLGQGLTRLYTEAFF. Drawing the rest from reference TRBV5-5 and TRBJ1-1, the complete variable domain is DAGVTQSPTHLIKTRGQQVTLRCSPISGHKSVSWYQQVLGQGPQFIFQYYEKEERGRGNFPDRFSARQFPNYSSELNVNALLLGDSALYLCASSLGQGLTRLYTEAFFGQGTRLTVV.

The V call is TRBV10-2, the J call TRBJ2-3, with D hard to call. CDR1 and CDR2 from the germline V gene are WSHSY and SAAADI. The CDR3 spans 12 residues. Trimming took 7 bases from V and 5 from J, leaving 10 bases between them. CDR3 sequence reads: CASTEARDTQYF. The CDR3, as DNA: TGCGCCAGCACCGAAGCTCGAGATACGCAGTATTTT.

The chain has TRBV18 and TRBJ2-7; 8 nucleotides align to TRBD2. The V gene end was trimmed by 1 base and the J gene end by 1 base; junction bases not matched to a gene: 0. This CDR3 region has 14 residues. The V gene's germline CDR1 is KGHSH and CDR2 LQKENI. CDR3 sequence: CASSPLAGSYEQYF. CDR3 sequence (DNA): TGTGCCAGCTCACCACTAGCGGGGTCCTACGAGCAGTACTTC.

The chain is built from TRBV5-1 and TRBJ2-1; 12 bases are a match to TRBD2. Germline V CDR1 and CDR2: SGHRS, YFSETQ. The CDR3 spans 15 residues. Trimming removed 1 base from V and 7 bases from J; junction bases left unmatched: 3. The CDR3 protein is CASSLTSGRLNEQFF. DNA of the CDR3: TGCGCCAGCAGCTTGACTAGCGGGAGGTTGAATGAGCAGTTCTTC.

This clone was recorded a few times. The rearrangement links TRBV5-1 to TRBJ1-1; D is possibly TRBD1 (6 bases). Germline loops: CDR1 SGHRS, CDR2 YFSETQ. This CDR3 has 15 amino acids. Trimming removed 7 bases from V and 2 bases from J, with 18 bases in between. As DNA, the CDR3 is TGCGCCAGCGGGCGGACCGGGACAACAAACACTGAAGCTTTCTTT. Its translation: CASGRTGTTNTEAFF.

V is TRBV27 and J is TRBJ1-2, with D perhaps matching TRBD1 (5 bases). The CDR3 totals 14 residues. V gave up 3 bases and J gave up 4 bases, with 12 bases separating them. Germline values: CDR1 MNHEY, CDR2 SMNVEV (reference sequence). In DNA, the CDR3 is TGTGCCAGCAGTTTGGGAGGGGACGGCTATGGCTACACCTTC. It encodes CASSLGGDGYGYTF.

The rearrangement uses TRBV6-6 and TRBJ1-1; a possible D gene is TRBD1 (5 bases). CDR3 size: 14 residues. The V end was cut by 7 bases, the J end by 5 bases, with 17 bases between. The V gene's germline CDR1 is MNHNY and CDR2 SVGAGI (reference sequence). The CDR3 reads CASTPQGTGTEAFF. The CDR3 coding sequence is TGTGCCAGCACACCTCAAGGGACGGGGACTGAAGCTTTCTTT.

V and J are TRBV28 and TRBJ1-1; tentative D call: TRBD1 (6 bases). The length of the CDR3 is 16 residues. Germline-derived CDR1 and CDR2 are MDHEN and SYDVKM. V shed 4 bases and J shed 4 bases, with 19 bases lying between them. This chain's CDR3 is CASSSRRGGWGTEAFF. CDR3 coding DNA: TGTGCCAGCAGTTCACGACGGGGGGGCTGGGGCACTGAAGCTTTCTTT.

The chain couples TRBV23-1 to TRBJ2-1; perhaps TRBD1 as D (6 bases). TRBV23-1 is given ORF status, its function remaining uncertain. V was cut by 6 bases and J by 5 bases, with 17 bases left in between. The length of the CDR3 is 15 residues. The DNA for the CDR3 is TGCGCCAGCAGACCCAGGGGAAGCCCCAACAATGAGCAGTTCTTC. Protein sequence: CASRPRGSPNNEQFF.